Shown below are 9 T cell receptor beta chains from a single sample sequenced in a study of blood T cell repertoires in COVID-19. This table comes from immunoSEQ multiplex PCR, and its TCRdb copy is limited to in-frame clones, with some not included. The table records 200,000 or so clones, roughly four fifths of them present only once. Sequencing was done on a sample of peripheral blood. Receptor source: a man aged 25-45 years with active or convalescent COVID-19.

The chain recombines TRBV5-1 with TRBJ2-3, with D perhaps matching TRBD1 (5 bases). From germline, CDR1 is SGHRS and CDR2 YFSETQ. The CDR3 is 14 residues long. The V end lost 1 base, the J end lost 6 bases, and 12 bases lay between the germline ends. The CDR3 is CASSLPGPSDTQYF. The CDR3 bases are TGCGCCAGCAGCTTGCCAGGGCCGAGTGATACGCAGTATTTT.

CDR3 in DNA: TGCAGCGTAGACCCTCGGGTCCGCGGAGTTGAAAGTCCCTACGAGCAGTACTTC. Translated, it gives CSVDPRVRGVESPYEQYF. V and J are TRBV29-1 and TRBJ2-7, with D hard to call. Germline loops: CDR1 SQVTM, CDR2 ANQGSEA. The ends were cut back, 6 bases at V and 2 bases at J, with 29 bases in the middle. The CDR3 runs 18 residues.

V usage is TRBV9 and J usage is TRBJ1-2; 7 nucleotides line up with TRBD1. Unmatched junction bases numbered 8, after V lost 5 bases and J lost 4 bases. The CDR3 spans 14 residues. Germline CDR1 SGDLS, CDR2 YYNGEE. The CDR3 coding sequence is TGTGCCAGCAGTCCCAGACAGGGATCCTATGGCTACACCTTC. Residues: CASSPRQGSYGYTF. Full variable domain (rest looked up from reference TRBV9 and TRBJ1-2): DSGVTQTPKHLITATGQRVTLRCSPRSGDLSVYWYQQSLDQGLQFLIQYYNGEERAKGNILERFSAQQFPDLHSELNLSSLELGDSALYFCASSPRQGSYGYTFGSGTRLTVV.

The chain couples TRBV29-1 to TRBJ2-5, with 8 bases lining up with TRBD1. Unmatched junction bases numbered 11, after V lost 7 bases and J lost 1 base. The CDR3 consists of 15 residues. CDR1 and CDR2 (germline): SQVTM, ANQGSEA. The CDR3 region is CSGLGAQGVQETQYF. In DNA form, the CDR3 reads TGCAGCGGATTAGGGGCACAGGGGGTCCAAGAGACCCAGTACTTC.

The chain recombines TRBV4-1 with TRBJ1-5; D not certain. The CDR3 covers 13 residues. The germline V and J ends were trimmed by 4 bases and 4 bases, with 8 bases remaining between them. In germline, CDR1 is MGHRA, CDR2 YSYEKL. CDR3 sequence (DNA): TGCGCCAGCAGCCCAGAAGAGAATCAGCCCCAGCATTTT. It encodes CASSPEENQPQHF.

The chain uses TRBV30 and TRBJ1-5; weak D call: TRBD1 (6 bases). Looked up from germline, CDR1 is GTSNPN and CDR2 is SVGIG (reference sequence). CDR3 length equals 14 residues. Trimming pared 4 bases from V and 3 bases from J, leaving 13 bases between. The DNA for the CDR3 is TGTGCCTGGACTAAGGACAGTTTCAATCAGCCCCAGCATTTT. It encodes CAWTKDSFNQPQHF.

The chain recombines TRBV28 with TRBJ1-2, with TRBD1 matching 7 bases. The CDR3 sequence is 14 residues long. CDR1 MDHEN and CDR2 SYDVKM come from the germline V gene. V gave up 8 bases and J gave up 1 base; unmatched junction bases: 7. Written as DNA, the CDR3 is TGTGCCAGCTCGGGGCAGGGGGGTAACTATGGCTACACCTTC. As protein: CASSGQGGNYGYTF.

The gene calls are TRBV4-1 and TRBJ2-1; 9 bases map to TRBD1. V lost 1 base and J lost 5; bases outside the gene matches: 9. The CDR3 is made up of 17 amino acids. Germline-derived CDR1 and CDR2 are MGHRA and YSYEKL. CDR3 loop: CASSQGPTGQGHNEQFF. Written as DNA, the CDR3 is TGCGCCAGCAGCCAAGGACCCACGGGACAGGGTCACAATGAGCAGTTCTTC.

The chain carries TRBV12-3 or TRBV12-4 and TRBJ1-1; 8 bases agree with TRBD1. This CDR3 has 13 residues. V shed 5 bases, J shed 8 bases, and the junction held 7 bases outside the gene matches. CDR3 bases: TGTGCCAGCAGTCGGACAGGGAGGGCCGAAGCTTTCTTT. Protein sequence: CASSRTGRAEAFF.